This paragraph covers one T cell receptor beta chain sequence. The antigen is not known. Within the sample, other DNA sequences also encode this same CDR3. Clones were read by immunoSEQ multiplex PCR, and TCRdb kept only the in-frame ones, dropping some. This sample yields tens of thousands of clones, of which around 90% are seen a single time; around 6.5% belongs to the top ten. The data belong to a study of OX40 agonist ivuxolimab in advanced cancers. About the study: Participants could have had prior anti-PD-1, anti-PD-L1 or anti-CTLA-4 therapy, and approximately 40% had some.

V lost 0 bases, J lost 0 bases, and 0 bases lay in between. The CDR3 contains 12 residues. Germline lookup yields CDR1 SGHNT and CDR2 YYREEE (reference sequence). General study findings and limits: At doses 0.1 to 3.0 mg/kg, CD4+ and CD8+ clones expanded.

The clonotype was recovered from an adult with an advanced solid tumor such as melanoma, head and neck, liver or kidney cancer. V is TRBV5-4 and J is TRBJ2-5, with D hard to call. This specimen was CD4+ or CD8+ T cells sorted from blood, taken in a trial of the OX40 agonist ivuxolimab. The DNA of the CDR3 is TGTGCCAGCAGCTTGGACCAAGAGACCCAGTACTTC. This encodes CASSLDQETQYF.